The 30 T cell receptor beta chains presented below share a single source sample, sequenced in a study of CXCR3-negative and CXCR3-positive naive CD8 T cells. Regarding the study as a whole: Naive cells positive for CXCR3 carried more hydrophobic TRB CDR3s than CXCR3-negative ones.

UMI-labeled 5' RACE TRB cDNA libraries were prepared from the cells. Using the 5' RACE reads, TCRdb records one entry per CDR3 protein without DNA. The data include about 84,000 distinct CDR3 sequences; the top ten clones carry roughly 0.62%. Antigen specificity for these receptors is unknown. The specimen was naive CXCR3+ CD8+ T cells from blood. Subset reported: CD45RO-CCR7+CD27+CD95- naive CD8+ T cells expressing CXCR3 (TNR3+). The receptors derive from a human donor in good health. Some clones in this sample may be carry-over from other donors' samples.

The chain recombines TRBV12-3 or TRBV12-4 with TRBJ2-1; TCRdb reports TRBD2, a call that lacks DNA to check it against. The CDR3 covers 13 residues. The chain's CDR3 is CASSFSSGNEQFF.

CDR3 sequence: CASSQGEAAHDTQYF. This sequence joins TRBV6-5 and TRBJ2-3; TCRdb's D gene call, TRBD1, goes unchecked for lack of DNA. Germline CDR1 and CDR2: MNHEY and SVGAGI. The CDR3 is 15 amino acids.

V and J are TRBV4-2 and TRBJ2-6. The length of the CDR3 is 15 residues. In germline, CDR1 is LGHNA, CDR2 YNFKEQ. The CDR3 sequence: CASSQSISGANVLTF.

J is TRBJ2-2 and V is TRBV12-3 or TRBV12-4; TCRdb indicates TRBD2, and absent DNA this call remains unverified. This CDR3 comprises 16 residues. CDR3 residues: CASSSRLAGATGELFF.

V gene TRBV6-2 or TRBV6-3 combines with J gene TRBJ2-3; no DNA is available, so the TRBD1 call from TCRdb remains unchecked. The CDR3 extends over 15 amino acids. The V gene's germline CDR1 is MNHEY and CDR2 SVGEGT. CDR3: CASSYGDRGADTQYF.

The chain carries TRBV7-9 and TRBJ1-1; TCRdb selects TRBD1, and the lack of DNA leaves this call unchecked. The CDR3 length is 13 residues. Germline V gene data show CDR1 as SEHNR and CDR2 as FQNEAQ (reference sequence). The chain's CDR3 is CASSPTSQGEAFF.

The chain employs TRBV18 and TRBJ2-3; TCRdb names TRBD1, which stays unverified in the absence of DNA. Germline V gives CDR1 KGHSH, CDR2 LQKENI. This CDR3 is built from 13 residues. The CDR3 region is CASSPFRGDTQYF. Full variable domain (missing parts from reference TRBV18 and TRBJ2-3): NAGVMQNPRHLVRRRGQEARLRCSPMKGHSHVYWYRQLPEEGLKFMVYLQKENIIDESGMPKERFSAEFPKEGPSILRIQQVVRGDSAAYFCASSPFRGDTQYFGPGTRLTVL.

The rearrangement uses TRBV28 and TRBJ2-2; TCRdb picks TRBD1, but there is no DNA to check that call. Germline V gene data show CDR1 as MDHEN and CDR2 as SYDVKM. The CDR3 length is 14 residues. CDR3 protein: CASSIRARNGELFF.

The chain recombines TRBV10-3 with TRBJ1-5. The CDR3 has 13 residues. Germline CDR1 reads ENHRY; CDR2 reads SYGVKD. This chain's CDR3 is CAISQGDNQPQHF.

The J gene is TRBJ2-7, the V gene TRBV20-1. The CDR3 loop spans 12 amino acids. Germline V lookup: CDR1 DFQATT, CDR2 SNEGSKA (reference sequence). This CDR3 is CSAGFGSYEQYF.

The gene calls are TRBV6-5 and TRBJ2-5; TCRdb indicates TRBD2, and absent DNA this call remains unverified. The CDR3 is made up of 16 amino acids. Germline CDR1 is MNHEY and CDR2 is SVGAGI. The CDR3 here is CASRGLAVEGGETQYF.

V and J are TRBV12-3 or TRBV12-4 and TRBJ2-3. The CDR3 covers 13 residues. The CDR3 sequence is CASGYVPTDTQYF.

J is TRBJ2-1 and V is TRBV12-3 or TRBV12-4; the D call from TCRdb, TRBD1, cannot be confirmed without DNA. CDR3 size: 17 residues. CDR3 sequence: CASSPDPGGGRRDEQFF.

This chain's CDR3 is CSARDRSSPEETQYF. The chain combines TRBV20-1 with TRBJ2-5. CDR1 is DFQATT and CDR2 is SNEGSKA in the germline V gene (reference sequence). This CDR3 contains 15 residues.

The rearrangement joins TRBV6-4 to TRBJ2-1. Looked up from germline, CDR1 is MRHNA and CDR2 is SNTAGT. This CDR3 region has 13 residues. The CDR3: CASSSETFNEQFF.

The chain combines TRBV5-1 with TRBJ2-1; TCRdb gives TRBD2 as the D gene, but with no DNA this cannot be confirmed. CDR1 and CDR2 from the germline V gene are SGHRS and YFSETQ. The CDR3 totals 19 residues. The CDR3 is CASSFAPPSTGGAYNEQFF. Complete variable domain (other parts from reference TRBV5-1 and TRBJ2-1): KAGVTQTPRYLIKTRGQQVTLSCSPISGHRSVSWYQQTPGQGLQFLFEYFSETQRNKGNFPGRFSGRQFSNSRSEMNVSTLELGDSALYLCASSFAPPSTGGAYNEQFFGPGTRLTVL.

The genes are TRBV20-1 and TRBJ1-1. The CDR3 has 13 amino acids. Germline CDR1 is DFQATT and CDR2 is SNEGSKA (reference sequence). The CDR3 sequence is CSARERGGAEAFF.

The chain employs TRBV28 and TRBJ2-4; the TCRdb D gene call, TRBD1, has no DNA to confirm it. Germline V gene lookup returns CDR1 MDHEN and CDR2 SYDVKM. There are 16 residues in the CDR3. This CDR3 is CAAAPTEFLAKNIQYF.

This chain connects TRBV7-2 to TRBJ1-3; TCRdb's assignment of TRBD1 cannot be checked, as there is no DNA. CDR3 length equals 18 residues. Germline V gene data show CDR1 as SGHTA and CDR2 as FQGNSA. The CDR3 region is CANQAGQGRVPPRDTIYF.

The rearrangement joins TRBV12-3 or TRBV12-4 to TRBJ2-6; with no DNA, the TCRdb D assignment of TRBD2 cannot be verified. This CDR3 spans 21 amino acids. This CDR3 reads CASSFLAGKSIAISGANVLTF.

This rearrangement joins TRBV5-4 to TRBJ1-1; TCRdb indicates TRBD1, and absent DNA this call remains unverified. This CDR3 region has 15 residues. CDR1 and CDR2 from the germline V gene are SGHNT and YYREEE (reference sequence). The CDR3 region is CASSPWDRGMTEAFF.

The chain has TRBV7-7 and TRBJ2-5; TCRdb reports TRBD2, a call that lacks DNA to check it against. The CDR3 consists of 11 residues. CDR1 and CDR2 from the germline V gene are SSHAT and FNYEAQ (reference sequence). The CDR3 sequence is CSTGGLETQYF.

The chain is built from TRBV9 and TRBJ2-4; absent DNA, TCRdb's TRBD2 call cannot be checked. From germline, CDR1 is SGDLS and CDR2 YYNGEE. The CDR3 has 15 residues. The CDR3 sequence: CASSAFQGIADIQYF.

The rearrangement joins TRBV7-9 to TRBJ2-5. The CDR3 totals 15 residues. Per germline, CDR1 SEHNR and CDR2 FQNEAQ (reference sequence). CDR3 loop: CASSLRTETGETQYF.

The CDR3: CASSWGWRGSPDEQYF. V gene TRBV5-6 combines with J gene TRBJ2-7; absent DNA, TCRdb's TRBD2 call cannot be checked. Germline CDR1 reads SGHDT; CDR2 reads YYEEEE. The CDR3 totals 16 residues. The full variable domain, completed using reference TRBV5-6 and TRBJ2-7, is DAGVTQSPTHLIKTRGQQVTLRCSPKSGHDTVSWYQQALGQGPQFIFQYYEEEERQRGNFPDRFSGHQFPNYSSELNVNALLLGDSALYLCASSWGWRGSPDEQYFGPGTRLTVT.

This chain connects TRBV29-1 to TRBJ2-3. The germline CDR1 and CDR2 sequences are SQVTM and ANQGSEA. The CDR3 length is 14 residues. The CDR3 is CSVEEAASTDTQYF.

This chain links TRBV6-6 with TRBJ2-7; the TCRdb D gene call, TRBD1, has no DNA to confirm it. Per the germline V gene, CDR1 is MNHNY and CDR2 is SVGAGI (reference sequence). This CDR3 has 13 residues. The CDR3 region is CASTQGRTYEQYF.

This chain joins TRBV7-9 and TRBJ2-5; without DNA, the TCRdb call of TRBD2 cannot be checked. Germline lookup yields CDR1 SEHNR and CDR2 FQNEAQ (reference sequence). The CDR3 runs to 17 residues. This chain's CDR3 is CASSLGELGRFQETQYF.

The chain employs TRBV28 and TRBJ2-7; without DNA, the TCRdb call of TRBD1 cannot be checked. This CDR3 region has 13 residues. Germline CDR1 is MDHEN and CDR2 is SYDVKM. The CDR3 sequence: CASRPTGDYEQYF.

This rearrangement joins TRBV7-2 to TRBJ2-7. CDR3 length equals 13 residues. In germline, CDR1 is SGHTA, CDR2 FQGNSA. CDR3: CASSLLLTYEQYF.